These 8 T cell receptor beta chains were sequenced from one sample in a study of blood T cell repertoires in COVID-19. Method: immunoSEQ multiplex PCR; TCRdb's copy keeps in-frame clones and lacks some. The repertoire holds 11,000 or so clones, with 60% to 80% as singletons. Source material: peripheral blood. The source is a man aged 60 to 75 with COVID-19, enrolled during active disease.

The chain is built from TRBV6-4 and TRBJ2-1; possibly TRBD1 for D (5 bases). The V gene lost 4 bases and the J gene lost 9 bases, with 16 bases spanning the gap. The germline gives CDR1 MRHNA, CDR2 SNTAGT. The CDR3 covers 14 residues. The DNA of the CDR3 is TGTGCCAGCAGTGCCGATTTAGGACACTTTGAGCAGTTCTTC. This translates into CASSADLGHFEQFF.

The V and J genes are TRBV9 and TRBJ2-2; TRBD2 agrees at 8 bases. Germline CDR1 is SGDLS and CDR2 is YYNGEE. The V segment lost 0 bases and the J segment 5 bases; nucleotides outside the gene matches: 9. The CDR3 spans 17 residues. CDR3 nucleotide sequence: TGTGCCAGCAGCGTAGCCCTCGGGGGGGCCGCGACCGGGGAGCTGTTTTTT. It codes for CASSVALGGAATGELFF.

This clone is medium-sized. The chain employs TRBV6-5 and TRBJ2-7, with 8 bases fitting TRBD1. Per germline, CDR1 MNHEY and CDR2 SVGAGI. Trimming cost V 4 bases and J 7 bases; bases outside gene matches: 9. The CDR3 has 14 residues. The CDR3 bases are TGTGCCAGCAGTTCCATTAGGACAGGGCGGGAGCAGTACTTC. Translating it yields CASSSIRTGREQYF.

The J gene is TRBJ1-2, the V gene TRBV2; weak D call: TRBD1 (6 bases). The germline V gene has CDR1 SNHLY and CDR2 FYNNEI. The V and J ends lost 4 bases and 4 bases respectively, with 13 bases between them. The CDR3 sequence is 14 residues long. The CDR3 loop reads CASSAAGGGYGYTF. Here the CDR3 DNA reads TGTGCCAGCAGTGCCGCGGGGGGCGGCTATGGCTACACCTTC.

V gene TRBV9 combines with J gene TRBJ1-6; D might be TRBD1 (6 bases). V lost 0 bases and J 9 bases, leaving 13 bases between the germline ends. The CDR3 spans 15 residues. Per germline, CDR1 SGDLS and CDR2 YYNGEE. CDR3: CASSVAPRGSSPLHF. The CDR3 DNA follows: TGTGCCAGCAGCGTAGCTCCCAGGGGTAGTTCACCCCTCCACTTT. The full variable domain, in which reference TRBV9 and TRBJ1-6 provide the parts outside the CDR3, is DSGVTQTPKHLITATGQRVTLRCSPRSGDLSVYWYQQSLDQGLQFLIQYYNGEERAKGNILERFSAQQFPDLHSELNLSSLELGDSALYFCASSVAPRGSSPLHFGNGTRLTVT.

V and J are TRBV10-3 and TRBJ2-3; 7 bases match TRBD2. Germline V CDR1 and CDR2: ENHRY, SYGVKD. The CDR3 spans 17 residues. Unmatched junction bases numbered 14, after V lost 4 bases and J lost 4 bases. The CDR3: CAISAPGGGRLPDTQYF. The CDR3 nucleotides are TGTGCCATCAGTGCCCCCGGGGGAGGGAGGCTCCCAGATACGCAGTATTTT.

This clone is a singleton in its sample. The CDR3 loop is CASSSRATSGGLYTQYF. DNA of the CDR3: TGTGCCAGCAGCTCGCGCGCGACTAGCGGGGGTCTGTATACGCAGTATTTT. The chain uses TRBV7-8 and TRBJ2-3; 12 bases line up with TRBD2. Germline loops: CDR1 SGHVS, CDR2 FQNEAQ. The trim removed 4 bases at V and 7 bases at J, leaving 12 bases unmatched. This CDR3 has 17 residues. The full variable domain, in which reference TRBV7-8 and TRBJ2-3 provide the parts outside the CDR3, is GAGVSQSPRYKVAKRGQDVALRCDPISGHVSLFWYQQALGQGPEFLTYFQNEAQLDKSGLPSDRFFAERPEGSVSTLKIQRTQQEDSAVYLCASSSRATSGGLYTQYFGPGTRLTVL.

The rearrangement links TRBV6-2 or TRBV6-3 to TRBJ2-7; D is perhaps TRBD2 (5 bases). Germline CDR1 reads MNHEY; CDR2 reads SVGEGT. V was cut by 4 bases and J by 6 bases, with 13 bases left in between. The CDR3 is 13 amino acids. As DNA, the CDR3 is TGTGCCAGCAGTTCTTCACTAGGGTCCGAGCAGTACGTC. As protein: CASSSSLGSEQYV.